A selection of T cell receptor beta chains follows, all from one sample in a study of blood T cell repertoires in COVID-19. Assay: immunoSEQ multiplex PCR; the TCRdb copy retains only in-frame clones and omits some. This table holds around 130,000 clones, 82% found once. The sample was peripheral blood. The origin of the receptors is a human donor in a cohort sampled during active COVID-19. Each CDR3 is given with its conserved first and last residue. The D gene is left open where the match is weak. A row's size may be missing; if present it is once, few, many or a size class.

TRBV9	TRBD1	-	TRBJ1-1	CASSVGTGLHTEAFF	TGTGCCAGCAGCGTGGGGACAGGGTTGCACACTGAAGCTTTCTTT
TRBV29-1	-	-	TRBJ1-1	CSVGNGEAEAFF	TGCAGCGTCGGTAACGGTGAGGCTGAAGCTTTCTTT
TRBV11-2	-	once	TRBJ2-2	CASSLDLVTSTGELFF	TGTGCCAGCAGCTTAGATCTGGTAACTTCCACCGGGGAGCTGTTTTTT
TRBV2	-	-	TRBJ2-7	CASNENSYEQYF	TGTGCCAGCAACGAGAACTCCTACGAGCAGTACTTC
TRBV5-1	TRBD1	-	TRBJ2-7	CASSSRDRDDEQYF	TGCGCCAGCAGCAGCCGGGACAGGGACGACGAGCAGTACTTC
TRBV2	-	few	TRBJ1-6	CASSARGNSPLHF	TGTGCCAGCAGTGCCAGGGGCAATTCACCCCTCCACTTT
TRBV2	TRBD1	few	TRBJ1-2	CASRQGSNYGYTF	TGTGCCAGCAGACAGGGGTCCAACTATGGCTACACCTTC
TRBV3-1/TRBV3-2	-	-	TRBJ1-1	CTSSQTGGKGAEAFF	TGTACCAGCAGCCAAACGGGGGGGAAGGGCGCTGAAGCTTTCTTT
TRBV10-3	TRBD2	-	TRBJ2-1	CAISGSGGAYNEQFF	TGTGCCATCAGTGGCTCGGGGGGGGCCTACAATGAGCAGTTCTTC
TRBV27	TRBD1	-	TRBJ2-1	CASSLPSDRGDSYNEQFF	TGTGCCAGCAGTCTCCCTTCGGACAGGGGAGACTCCTACAATGAGCAGTTCTTC
TRBV6-6	-	few	TRBJ1-5	CASSLGQTSQPQHF	TGTGCCAGCAGTTTGGGACAAACTAGTCAGCCCCAGCATTTT
TRBV28	TRBD2	-	TRBJ2-1	CASSVAGGDEQFF	TGTGCCAGCAGTGTAGCGGGGGGGGATGAGCAGTTCTTC
TRBV6-5	TRBD1	once	TRBJ1-2	CASSRQGNYGYTF	TGTGCCAGCAGCCGACAGGGGAACTATGGCTACACCTTC
TRBV6-6	-	few	TRBJ1-1	CASYPSVNTEAFF	TGTGCCAGTTACCCTTCGGTGAACACTGAAGCTTTCTTT
TRBV18	-	once	TRBJ1-4	CASSQGGDEKLFF	TGTGCCAGCTCACAAGGGGGGGATGAAAAACTGTTTTTT
TRBV5-4	TRBD2	-	TRBJ2-7	CASSSPVAGGQHEQYF	TGTGCCAGCAGCTCGCCCGTCGCGGGGGGGCAGCACGAGCAGTACTTC
TRBV7-2	TRBD1	-	TRBJ1-5	CASSLSTGVGQPQHF	TGTGCCAGCAGCTTATCAACAGGGGTAGGCCAGCCCCAGCATTTT
TRBV2	-	-	TRBJ2-7	CASSELPYEQYF	TGTGCCAGCAGTGAACTACCCTACGAGCAGTACTTC
TRBV19	-	once	TRBJ1-4	CASSMSGAGGEKLFF	TGTGCCAGTAGTATGTCAGGGGCTGGGGGTGAAAAACTGTTTTTT
TRBV9	-	-	TRBJ2-7	CASSVSPGDEQYF	TGTGCCAGCAGCGTGTCCCCCGGGGACGAGCAGTACTTC
TRBV7-2	-	once	TRBJ2-5	CASSLGLGVRETQYF	TGTGCCAGCAGCTTAGGCCTAGGGGTGCGGGAGACCCAGTACTTC
TRBV6-5	-	few	TRBJ2-3	CASSYLGARTDTQYF	TGTGCCAGCAGTTACCTAGGGGCCCGCACAGATACGCAGTATTTT
TRBV6-5	-	-	TRBJ1-2	CASSSPRGLHGYTF	TGTGCCAGCAGTAGCCCCAGGGGTTTGCATGGCTACACCTTC
TRBV18	TRBD1	-	TRBJ1-1	CATRMGQPYTEAFF	TGTGCCACCCGGATGGGACAGCCATACACTGAAGCTTTCTTT
TRBV24-1	TRBD1	-	TRBJ2-6	CATSDTQGFYGANVLTF	TGTGCCACCAGTGATACACAGGGGTTCTATGGGGCCAACGTCCTGACTTTC
TRBV6-6	TRBD1	-	TRBJ2-7	CASSSGTGRSYEQYF	TGTGCCAGCAGTTCCGGGACAGGAAGGTCCTACGAGCAGTACTTC
TRBV6-5	-	-	TRBJ1-5	CASSPGTLSNQPQHF	TGTGCCAGCAGCCCAGGGACACTTAGCAATCAGCCCCAGCATTTT
TRBV21-1	-	-	TRBJ2-1	CASSKSRGVFNEQFF	TGTGCCAGCAGCAAATCGCGGGGGGTCTTTAATGAGCAGTTCTTC
TRBV7-2	TRBD2	-	TRBJ2-1	CASSFQRGIYEQFF	TGTGCCAGCAGCTTCCAGCGGGGGATCTATGAGCAGTTCTTC
TRBV29-1	-	-	TRBJ1-4	CSVAEGLATNEKLFF	TGCAGCGTTGCAGAGGGACTAGCAACTAATGAAAAACTGTTTTTT
TRBV4-3	-	-	TRBJ2-1	CASSQEGGADNEQFF	TGCGCCAGCAGCCAAGAGGGGGGTGCGGACAATGAGCAGTTCTTC
TRBV6-5	-	-	TRBJ1-4	CASSSGPGGLFF	TGTGCCAGCAGTTCAGGGCCGGGAGGACTGTTTTTT
TRBV5-5	-	-	TRBJ2-5	CASLPNFGGETQYF	TGTGCCAGCCTACCGAACTTCGGGGGAGAGACCCAGTACTTC
TRBV10-2	-	few	TRBJ2-2	CASSGRLATLELFF	TGCGCCAGCAGTGGACGCCTAGCGACTTTGGAGCTGTTTTTT
TRBV5-1	TRBD1	few	TRBJ2-3	CASSDRTGDTADTQYF	TGCGCCAGCAGTGACAGGACAGGGGACACAGCAGATACGCAGTATTTT
TRBV19	-	-	TRBJ2-3	CASTDRHRGTDTQYF	TGTGCCAGTACCGATCGACACAGGGGCACAGATACGCAGTATTTT
TRBV19	-	-	TRBJ2-1	CASSLPTGYNEQFF	TGTGCCAGTAGTTTACCGACGGGGTACAATGAGCAGTTCTTC
TRBV5-1	-	-	TRBJ2-5	CASSLAIVQETQYF	TGCGCCAGCAGCTTGGCCATAGTCCAAGAGACCCAGTACTTC
TRBV6-1	-	once	TRBJ1-3	CASSERGGGNTIYF	TGTGCCAGCAGTGAAAGGGGTGGTGGAAACACCATATATTTT
TRBV4-1	-	once	TRBJ2-7	CASSVNQGAREQYF	TGCGCCAGCAGCGTAAACCAGGGTGCTCGGGAGCAGTACTTC
TRBV27	TRBD1	once	TRBJ1-3	CASSGATGAGNTIYF	TGTGCCAGCAGTGGGGCGACAGGGGCAGGAAACACCATATATTTT
TRBV3-1/TRBV3-2	-	-	TRBJ2-7	CASSQDRVGEQYF	TGTGCCAGCAGCCAAGACAGGGTCGGCGAGCAGTACTTC
TRBV27	TRBD1	-	TRBJ2-5	CASSLSIDREETQYF	TGTGCCAGCAGTTTATCTATCGACAGGGAAGAGACCCAGTACTTC
TRBV19	-	once	TRBJ1-2	CASSFVNRPPYGYTF	TGTGCCAGTAGTTTCGTCAACAGGCCTCCCTATGGCTACACCTTC
TRBV2	-	-	TRBJ2-1	CASSGRGFSYNEQFF	TGTGCCAGCAGTGGGAGGGGTTTCTCCTACAATGAGCAGTTCTTC
TRBV5-1	-	-	TRBJ2-1	CASSLEDSTYNEQFF	TGCGCCAGCAGCTTGGAGGACAGTACCTACAATGAGCAGTTCTTC
TRBV7-9	-	-	TRBJ1-3	CASSFIQGNRNTIYF	TGTGCCAGCAGCTTTATACAGGGAAATAGAAACACCATATATTTT
TRBV13	TRBD1	-	TRBJ1-1	CASSLGDRVNTEAFF	TGTGCCAGCAGCTTAGGAGACAGGGTGAACACTGAAGCTTTCTTT
TRBV6-5	TRBD1	-	TRBJ1-5	CASSPRQGSYQPQHF	TGTGCCAGCAGTCCCAGACAGGGGAGCTATCAGCCCCAGCATTTT
TRBV3-1/TRBV3-2	-	-	TRBJ2-5	CASSLNRDKRETQYF	TGTGCCAGCAGCTTGAACCGGGACAAACGAGAGACCCAGTACTTC